This TCR beta chain originates from a study of CD4 T cells in relation to SARS-CoV-2 and coronaviruses. Regarding the study as a whole: Crossreactive clones expanded significantly less to SARS-CoV-2 than monoreactive clones.

Here immunoSEQ multiplex PCR was the method, and the copy in TCRdb shows in-frame clones only, minus some. This table has 20,000 to 25,000 clones, more than 65% appearing once. Germline CDR1 reads SGHAT; CDR2 reads FQNNGV. V was shortened by 5 bases and J by 0 bases, with 14 bases between the two germline ends. The CDR3 covers 16 residues. CD4+ T cells from unexposed donors were obtained before the COVID-19 pandemic (2011-2018). Isolation of CD4+ T cells took place after roughly nine days in culture. As cell numbers allowed, unexposed-donor CD4+ T cells faced SARS-CoV-2 S/N and four cold-coronavirus spikes. Each well had 2 million to 2.5 million PBMCs in around 4.9% human AB serum with IL-2. This clone was recorded only once. What it binds is not known.

Sequencing input: CD4+ T cells from PBMCs, cultured in vitro. This chain joins TRBV11-2 and TRBJ1-3, with D perhaps matching TRBD1 (5 bases). The TCR originated in a human donor in good health. CDR3 sequence: CASSEVRDYSGNTIYF. For the CDR3, the DNA is TGTGCCAGCAGCGAAGTCAGGGATTACTCTGGAAACACCATATATTTT.